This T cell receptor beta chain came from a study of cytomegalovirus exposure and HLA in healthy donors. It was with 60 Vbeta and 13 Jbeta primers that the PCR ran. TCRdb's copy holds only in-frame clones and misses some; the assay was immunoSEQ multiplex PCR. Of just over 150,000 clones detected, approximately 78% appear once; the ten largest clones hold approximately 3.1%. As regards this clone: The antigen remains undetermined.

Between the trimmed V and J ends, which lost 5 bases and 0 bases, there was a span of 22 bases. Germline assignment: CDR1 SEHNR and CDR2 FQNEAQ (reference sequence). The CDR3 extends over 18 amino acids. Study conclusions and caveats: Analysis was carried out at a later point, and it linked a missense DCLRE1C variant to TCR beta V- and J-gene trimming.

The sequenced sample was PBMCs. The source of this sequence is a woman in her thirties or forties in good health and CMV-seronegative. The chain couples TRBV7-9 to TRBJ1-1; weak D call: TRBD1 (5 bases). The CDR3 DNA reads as TGTGCCAGCAGCGGTGGGGGGTGGGCAGGACCCATGAACACTGAAGCTTTCTTT. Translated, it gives CASSGGGWAGPMNTEAFF. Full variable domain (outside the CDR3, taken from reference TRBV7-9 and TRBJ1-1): DTGVSQNPRHKITKRGQNVTFRCDPISEHNRLYWYRQTLGQGPEFLTYFQNEAQLEKSRLLSDRFSAERPKGSFSTLEIQRTEQGDSAMYLCASSGGGWAGPMNTEAFFGQGTRLTVV.